Given below is one T cell receptor (beta chain) in context. Its antigen remains unidentified. The input lacks base qualities; no much larger clone sits a single base away. This sample was included in a study of blood T cell repertoires in COVID-19 (dated by TCRdb to 2019 to 2021). In terms of the full investigation: Samples covering the acute and convalescent phases of COVID-19 were provided by collaborators in the United States, Italy and Spain. The material from the prospective study consisted of cDNA or gDNA derived from T cells, B-cell-depleted T cells, or PBMCs. Deeply sampled blood TCRbeta repertoires from subjects exposed to, actively infected with, or recovered from COVID-19 were included in the dataset. The repertoires were released in a freely available public database intended as a resource for research on the immune response to SARS-CoV-2. The samples were drawn from two sources: the first 160 participants of the ongoing ImmuneRACE study, and 950 to 1,500 subjects contributed by 6 global collaborators. The sample metadata nearly always contained a de-identified subject ID, COVID-19 status, age in years and sex. HLA class I and class II types, where available, came from metadata supplied by the sample provider rather than from assay-based typing.

Whole blood was collected in K2EDTA tubes by collaborating institutions according to the institutions' own protocols. For TCRbeta analysis, collaborators shipped samples in one of three forms: frozen whole blood, isolated PBMCs, or DNA extracted from either of those sample types. The CDR3 goes from the cysteine to the phenylalanine over 18 residues. The entry retains the CDR3 DNA only, 54 bases that are in frame from base 1. V loses 0 bases of germline sequence and J loses 3 bases, and the interval between the two ends is 18 bases. The germline V gene supplies CDR1 LGHNA and CDR2 YNFKEQ. Broader findings and caveats from the paper: The amount of clinical and demographic metadata varied by source and participant and was provided uncurated.

TCRbeta CDR3 regions were amplified from genomic DNA using the immunoSEQ Assay, a bias-controlled multiplex PCR. The study's own analysis went as follows. Within the assay, amplification of reference gene primers was used to estimate how many nucleated cells each sample contained. To quantify the absolute abundance of each unique TCRbeta CDR3 rearrangement, sequence reads were collapsed and filtered. For each sample, productive Simpson clonality was calculated by taking the square root of Simpson's diversity index across productive rearrangements. Entries here come from immuneACCESS through TCRdb and include only in-frame sequences with V and J called. Some clones fail to appear in such tables; in the studies checked, an unresolved V gene covers under half of the shortfall, and the cause of the remainder is unknown. That table furnishes V, J and clone size, whereas the DNA furnished D and trimming. The sample includes 65,000 or so clones, with over 75% observed a single time. 3.2% of the sample comes from the top ten.

Sequenced: peripheral blood. The receptor's source is a man aged 45-60 years with active COVID-19. The sequence links TRBV4-2 to TRBJ1-3; the D gene identity is not certain. The DNA sequence reads TGTGCCAGCAGCCAAGATGCTCACCCGCCCTCGGGTGGAAACACCATATATTTT. It is translated as CASSQDAHPPSGGNTIYF.